A single sample is the source of the 8 T cell receptor beta chains below, sequenced in a study of T cell responses to AZD1222 COVID-19 vaccine. The method was immunoSEQ multiplex PCR; TCRdb's version includes in-frame clones alone and lacks a portion of them. The top ten clones hold around 5.5% of a sample with around 89,000 clones, 89% of them seen once. Source: peripheral blood, taken 28 days after the second AZD1222 dose. The receptors were sampled from an adult who received the AZD1222 COVID-19 vaccine.

V usage is TRBV9 and J usage is TRBJ1-1, with D possibly matching TRBD1 (6 bases). V lost 4 bases and J lost 0, with 10 bases in between. The CDR3 has 14 amino acids. Looked up from germline, CDR1 is SGDLS and CDR2 is YYNGEE. The CDR3 here is CASSLGQMNTEAFF. CDR3 bases: TGTGCCAGCAGCCTCGGACAGATGAACACTGAAGCTTTCTTT.

The rearrangement joins TRBV27 to TRBJ1-1; TRBD1 might be the D (6 bases). V lost 6 bases and J 5 bases, leaving 13 bases between the germline ends. From germline, CDR1 is MNHEY and CDR2 SMNVEV (reference sequence). This CDR3 contains 13 residues. The CDR3 loop is CASSRGGGTEAFF. The CDR3 DNA reads TGTGCCAGCAGCCGGGGGGGCGGAACTGAAGCTTTCTTT.

The genes are TRBV3-1 (or the pseudogene TRBV3-2) and TRBJ1-5; D perhaps matches TRBD1 (6 bases). Germline CDR1 reads LGHDT; CDR2 reads YNNKEL (reference sequence). The ends were cut back, 2 bases at V and 2 bases at J, with 10 bases in the middle. The CDR3 length is 15 residues. CDR3 DNA sequence: TGTGCCAGCAGCCAATTCAGGGGCGGCAATCAGCCCCAGCATTTT. Amino acids: CASSQFRGGNQPQHF.

The chain joins TRBV5-4 to TRBJ2-3; D is unresolved. CDR3 size: 12 residues. The germline V gene encodes CDR1 SGHNT and CDR2 YYREEE (reference sequence). V lost 2 bases to trimming and J lost 2 bases, with 3 bases between them. The CDR3 loop is CASSFNTDTQYF. DNA of the CDR3: TGTGCCAGCAGCTTTAACACAGATACGCAGTATTTT.

The chain links TRBV6-5 to TRBJ1-2; maybe TRBD1 (5 bases). The ends were cut back, 4 bases at V and 2 bases at J, with 8 bases in the middle. The CDR3 has 13 amino acids. Germline CDR1 and CDR2: MNHEY and SVGAGI. The CDR3 DNA reads as TGTGCCAGCAGTTGGGGGGAAAACTATGGCTACACCTTC. Protein product: CASSWGENYGYTF.

This clone was recorded once. The J gene is TRBJ1-4, the V gene TRBV19; no clear D. V shed 11 bases and J shed 7 bases, with 17 bases lying between them. Germline V gene data show CDR1 as LNHDA and CDR2 as SQIVND (reference sequence). This CDR3 region has 13 residues. CDR3: CASLGRYSEKLFF. CDR3 sequence (DNA): TGTGCCTCCCTTGGGCGATATTCTGAAAAACTGTTTTTT.

J is TRBJ1-5 and V is TRBV30; D is perhaps TRBD1 (6 bases). V shed 0 bases and J shed 5 bases, with 11 bases lying between them. CDR1 and CDR2 from the germline V gene are GTSNPN and SVGIG (reference sequence). The CDR3 spans 14 residues. CDR3: CAWSVGGSDQPQHF. CDR3 coding DNA: TGTGCCTGGAGTGTAGGGGGGAGCGATCAGCCCCAGCATTTT. The whole variable domain, filled in from reference TRBV30 and TRBJ1-5, reads SQTIHQWPATLVQPVGSPLSLECTVEGTSNPNLYWYRQAAGRGLQLLFYSVGIGQISSEVPQNLSASRPQDRQFILSSKKLLLSDSGFYLCAWSVGGSDQPQHFGDGTRLSIL.

This sequence joins TRBV19 and TRBJ2-1, with D possibly matching TRBD2 (5 bases). Trimming shortened V by 6 bases and J by 0 bases, and 15 bases separated the two germline ends. This CDR3 comprises 16 residues. CDR1 LNHDA and CDR2 SQIVND come from the germline V gene (reference sequence). Here the CDR3 reads CASSLQSGVSYNEQFF. CDR3 coding DNA: TGTGCCAGTAGCCTACAGTCCGGGGTCTCCTACAATGAGCAGTTCTTC.